The clone carrying this T cell receptor beta chain was recorded a few times. This sample was taken from a study of regulatory T cells in long-lasting Graves disease. This CDR3 contains 17 residues. Germline V gene sequence: CDR1 MNHEY, CDR2 SMNVEV (reference sequence). The ends lost 6 bases at V and 0 bases at J; junction bases unmatched: 8. The time point denotes: persistent/refractory GD, antithyroid drugs over 5 years with positive TRAb. Generation of the TCR library employed RNA extracted from PBMCs. Relying on iRepertoire HTBI primers and Arm-PCR of CDR3 regions, the team built TCR beta libraries. TCRdb reanalysed the multiplex PCR reads using MiXCR and keeps one entry per CDR3 protein. The sample consists of roughly 400,000 distinct CDR3 sequences, around 20% of them appearing once.

This material consisted of peripheral blood mononuclear cells (PBMCs), taken when the disease was refractory, from a patient treated with antithyroid drugs. This clonotype originated in a female donor with Graves disease. V is TRBV27 and J is TRBJ2-2; 9 bases are shared with TRBD2. CDR3 sequence: CASRGLAGGPNTGELFF. DNA of the CDR3: TGTGCCAGCAGGGGACTAGCAGGAGGGCCGAACACCGGGGAGCTGTTTTTT.